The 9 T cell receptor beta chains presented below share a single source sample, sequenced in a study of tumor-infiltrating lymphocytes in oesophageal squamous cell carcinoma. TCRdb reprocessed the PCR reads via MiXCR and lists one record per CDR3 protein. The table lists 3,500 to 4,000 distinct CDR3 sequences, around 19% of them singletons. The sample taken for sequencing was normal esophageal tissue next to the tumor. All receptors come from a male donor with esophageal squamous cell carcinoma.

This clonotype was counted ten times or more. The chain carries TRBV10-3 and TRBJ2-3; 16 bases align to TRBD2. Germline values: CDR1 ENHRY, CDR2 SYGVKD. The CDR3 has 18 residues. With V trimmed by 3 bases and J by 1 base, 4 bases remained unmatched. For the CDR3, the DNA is TGTGCCATCAGTGAAACCGGGACTAGCGGGGGGGGCACAGATACGCAGTATTTT. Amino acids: CAISETGTSGGGTDTQYF.

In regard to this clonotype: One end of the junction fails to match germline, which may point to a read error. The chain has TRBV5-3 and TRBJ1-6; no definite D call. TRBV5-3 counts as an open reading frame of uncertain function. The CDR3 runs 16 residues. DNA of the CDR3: TGTGCCACCTCGCGGTTCGGGAGCTCCTATAATTCACCCCTCCACTTC. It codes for CATSRFGSSYNSPLHF.

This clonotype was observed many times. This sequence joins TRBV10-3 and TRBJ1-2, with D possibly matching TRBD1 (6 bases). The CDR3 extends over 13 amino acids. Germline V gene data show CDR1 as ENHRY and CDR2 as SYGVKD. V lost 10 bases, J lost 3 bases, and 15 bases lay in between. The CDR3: CATEDRRHYGYTF. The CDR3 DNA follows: TGTGCCACCGAAGACAGGAGGCACTATGGCTACACCTTC.

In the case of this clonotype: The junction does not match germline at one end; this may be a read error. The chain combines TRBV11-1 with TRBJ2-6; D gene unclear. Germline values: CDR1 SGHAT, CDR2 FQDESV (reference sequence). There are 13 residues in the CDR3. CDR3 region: CASSPRPSTPLHF. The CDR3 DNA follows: TGTGCCAGCAGCCCCAGACCGTCTACACCCCTCCACTTC.

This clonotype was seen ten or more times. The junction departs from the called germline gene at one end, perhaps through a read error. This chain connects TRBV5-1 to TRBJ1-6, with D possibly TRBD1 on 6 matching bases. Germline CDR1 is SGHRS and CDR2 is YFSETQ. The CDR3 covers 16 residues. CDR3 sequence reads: CASSLTGLSYNSPLHF. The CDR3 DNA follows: TGCGCCAGCAGCTTGACAGGGTTGTCCTATAATTCACCCCTCCACTTC.

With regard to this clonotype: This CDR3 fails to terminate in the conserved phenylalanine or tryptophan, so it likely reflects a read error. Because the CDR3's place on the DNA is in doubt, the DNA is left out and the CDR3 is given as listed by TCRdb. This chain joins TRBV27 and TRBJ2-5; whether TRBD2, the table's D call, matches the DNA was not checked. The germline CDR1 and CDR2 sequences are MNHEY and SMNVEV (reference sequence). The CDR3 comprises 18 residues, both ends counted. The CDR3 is CASSSSPVGGYYGYTFGS.

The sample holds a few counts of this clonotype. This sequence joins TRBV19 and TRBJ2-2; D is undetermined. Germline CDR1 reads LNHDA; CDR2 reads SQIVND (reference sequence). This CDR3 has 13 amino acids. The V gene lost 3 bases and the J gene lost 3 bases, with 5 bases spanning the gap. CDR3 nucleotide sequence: TGTGCCAGTAGTATTGCGGACACCGGGGAGCTGTTTTTT. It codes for CASSIADTGELFF.

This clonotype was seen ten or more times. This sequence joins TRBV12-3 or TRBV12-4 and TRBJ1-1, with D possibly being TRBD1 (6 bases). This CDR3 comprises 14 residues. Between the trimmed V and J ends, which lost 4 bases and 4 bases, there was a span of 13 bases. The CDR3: CASSWGSRGTEAFF. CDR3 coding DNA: TGTGCCAGCAGTTGGGGTTCCAGGGGCACTGAAGCTTTCTTT.

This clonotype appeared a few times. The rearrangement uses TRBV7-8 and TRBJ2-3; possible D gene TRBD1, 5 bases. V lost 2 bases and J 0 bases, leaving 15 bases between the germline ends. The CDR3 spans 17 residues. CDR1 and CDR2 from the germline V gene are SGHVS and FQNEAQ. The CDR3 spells CASSLRGRGQSTDTQYF. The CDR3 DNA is TGTGCCAGCAGCTTAAGGGGAAGGGGCCAAAGCACAGATACGCAGTATTTT.